The entry below describes one T cell receptor (beta chain). What it recognizes is unknown. Genomic DNA belonging to each subset was distributed in equal measure over several immunoSEQ plates. The authors' processing: As immunoSEQ supplied junction-only sequences (without quality scores), filtering differed. TCRdb's table, derived via immunoSEQ multiplex PCR, lists solely in-frame clones and lacks some. V and J calls and clone size are given by that table; D and trimming were obtained from the DNA. Of around 2.5 million clones listed, 90% to 95% are singletons. Everyone who donated was a Caucasian adult who lived in Nashville, Tennessee. The sample is drawn from a study of shared clonotypes between healthy human individuals. The trim removed 5 bases at V and 3 bases at J, leaving 9 bases unmatched. Germline CDR1 SGHTA, CDR2 FQGNSA. The CDR3 length is 16 residues. General observations from the study: Non-shared clonotypes showed lower generation probabilities than clonotypes common to all four donors.

This receptor was identified in a man between 18 and 29 years old in good health. Some clones in this sample may be carry-over from other donors' samples. V and J are TRBV7-2 and TRBJ1-1; TRBD1 matches at 10 bases. The sequenced material came from naive CD4+ T cells from PBMCs. Described subset: CD45RA+ positively selected. CDR3 protein: CASSKGTGARYTEAFF. The CDR3 region has the DNA TGTGCCAGCAGCAAGGGGACAGGGGCTAGGTACACTGAAGCTTTCTTT.